This entry describes one T cell receptor (beta chain). The record originates from a study of blood T cell repertoires in COVID-19. On the study more broadly: From the United States, Italy and Spain came samples of acute and convalescent COVID-19.

The assay was immunoSEQ multiplex PCR, and TCRdb's table has in-frame clones only and misses some. The data show a few hundred thousand clones, 75% to 90% seen once. CDR3 length: 14 residues. The trim removed 7 bases at V and 4 bases at J, leaving 8 bases unmatched. CDR1 ENHRY and CDR2 SYGVKD come from the germline V gene. The receptor was isolated from a woman in her forties or fifties who had recovered from COVID-19. The chain carries TRBV10-3 and TRBJ2-3, with 7 bases lining up with TRBD1. The sequencing sample was made of PBMCs or T cells enriched from blood (not recorded which). CDR3 DNA sequence: TGTGCCATCACCTCCGACAGGGTGGCAGATACGCAGTATTTT. This codes for CAITSDRVADTQYF.